This T cell receptor (beta chain) was found in a study of OX40 agonist ivuxolimab in advanced cancers. Study-wide background: Partial responses occurred in Three dose-escalation patients, one with hepatocellular carcinoma and two with cutaneous melanoma.

V was trimmed by 5 bases and J by 5 bases, leaving 10 bases between them. Per the germline V gene, CDR1 is KGHSH and CDR2 is LQKENI. This CDR3 spans 12 amino acids. Blood draws occurred at baseline, cycle 4 day 1, and cycle 7 day 1. This clone appeared once. Assay used: immunoSEQ multiplex PCR; TCRdb lists only in-frame clones, some missing. This table has some 72,000 clones, about 90% appearing once. The sequenced sample was CD4+ or CD8+ T cells sorted from blood, obtained in a trial of the OX40 agonist ivuxolimab. The source is an adult with an advanced solid tumor such as melanoma, head and neck, liver or kidney cancer. This rearrangement joins TRBV18 to TRBJ2-7; weak D call: TRBD1 (5 bases). CDR3 DNA sequence: TGTGCCAGCTCAGGGGCAGTGGACGAGCAGTACTTC. It translates to CASSGAVDEQYF.